This TCR beta chain stems from a study of blood T cell repertoires in COVID-19. As for the study in general: There were acute and convalescent COVID-19 samples, and they came from the United States, Italy and Spain.

The ends were cut back, 2 bases at V and 5 bases at J, with 10 bases in the middle. Germline V lookup: CDR1 SGHNT, CDR2 YYREEE (reference sequence). The CDR3 covers 14 residues. Seattle's enrolled individuals joined amid active infection and were then monitored longitudinally. Under the authors' procedure: Reference gene primers were amplified, and this amplification served to estimate nucleated cell counts. TCRdb keeps only in-frame clones here, not all; method: immunoSEQ multiplex PCR. That table gives V, J and clone size, and the DNA gave D and trimming. The table records approximately 50,000 clones, around 81% of them present only once.

This clonotype originated in a woman aged 80 or older with COVID-19, enrolled during active disease. The material sequenced was peripheral blood. V usage is TRBV5-4 and J usage is TRBJ1-4, with D perhaps matching TRBD1 (6 bases). CDR3 in amino acids: CASSFKGENEKLFF. DNA of the CDR3: TGTGCCAGCAGCTTCAAGGGGGAGAATGAAAAACTGTTTTTT.